This T cell receptor beta chain is drawn from a study of T-cell memory formation after mild COVID-19. For this clonotype: Antigen unknown.

TCRdb recomputed calls from the 5' RACE reads with MiXCR, one row per CDR3 protein. The data contain under 350,000 distinct CDR3 sequences, around 15% of them singletons. Study results and limitations: Among CD4+ contracting clones, most were CM and EM, and CD8+ ones EMRA. SARS-CoV-2 specificity was not confirmed for second-wave clones peaking on day 37. There were some responding clones in pre-infection memory, which suggested that cross-reactive memory had joined.

Germline assignment: CDR1 SGDLS and CDR2 YYNGEE. The CDR3 contains 17 residues. V was clipped by 7 bases and J by 10 bases; unmatched bases: 18. The TCR was taken from a man younger than 35 who had mild COVID-19 (a few samples of this study predate the infection). Cell type and time point are not known. Sequenced: PBMCs or a T cell subset sorted from them (not recorded which). The chain joins TRBV9 to TRBJ1-6, with TRBD1 identical over 9 bases. The CDR3: CASAVGQGIQAGSPLHF. Here the CDR3 DNA reads TGTGCCAGCGCGGTGGGACAGGGCATCCAGGCGGGGTCACCCCTCCACTTT.